Presented here are 3 T cell receptor beta chains from one specimen sequenced in a study of CD8 T cells in ankylosing spondylitis. MiXCR was run by TCRdb on the 5' RACE reads, yielding one entry per CDR3 protein. Here the sample spans approximately 190,000 distinct CDR3 sequences, 10% to 15% being singletons. Sequencing was done on a sample of blood, either unsorted or a sorted T cell fraction (not recorded which). All receptors come from a female donor with ankylosing spondylitis or in good health (not recorded which).

In this sample, this clonotype turned up a few times. CDR3 sequence reads: CASLAGAYEQYF. For the CDR3, the DNA is TGTGCCAGCCTAGCGGGAGCCTACGAGCAGTACTTC. The chain recombines TRBV6-6 with TRBJ2-7; 10 positions match TRBD2. CDR1 is MNHNY, CDR2 SVGAGI, per germline (reference sequence). V was pared by 8 bases and J by 2 bases, with 0 bases of the junction left unmatched. CDR3 length: 12 amino acids.

There are many counts of this clonotype. This chain links TRBV7-9 with TRBJ1-2; D unclear. V dropped 3 bases and J dropped 5 bases, with 10 bases sitting between them. The CDR3 has 13 amino acids. The germline V gene encodes CDR1 SEHNR and CDR2 FQNEAQ (reference sequence). CDR3 nucleotides: TGTGCCAGCAGCTTGTCAGCACGGTATGGCTACACCTTC. This sequence encodes CASSLSARYGYTF.

This clonotype was seen repeatedly, ten times or more. The CDR3 coding sequence is TGTGCCAGCAGCTTAGATCGGGGGGAGACGAATGAGCAGTTCTTC. Translating gives CASSLDRGETNEQFF. The chain joins TRBV7-8 to TRBJ2-1, with TRBD2 matching 7 bases. Germline values: CDR1 SGHVS, CDR2 FQNEAQ. CDR3 length: 15 residues. J lost 7 bases, V lost 1 base, and 7 bases had no gene match.